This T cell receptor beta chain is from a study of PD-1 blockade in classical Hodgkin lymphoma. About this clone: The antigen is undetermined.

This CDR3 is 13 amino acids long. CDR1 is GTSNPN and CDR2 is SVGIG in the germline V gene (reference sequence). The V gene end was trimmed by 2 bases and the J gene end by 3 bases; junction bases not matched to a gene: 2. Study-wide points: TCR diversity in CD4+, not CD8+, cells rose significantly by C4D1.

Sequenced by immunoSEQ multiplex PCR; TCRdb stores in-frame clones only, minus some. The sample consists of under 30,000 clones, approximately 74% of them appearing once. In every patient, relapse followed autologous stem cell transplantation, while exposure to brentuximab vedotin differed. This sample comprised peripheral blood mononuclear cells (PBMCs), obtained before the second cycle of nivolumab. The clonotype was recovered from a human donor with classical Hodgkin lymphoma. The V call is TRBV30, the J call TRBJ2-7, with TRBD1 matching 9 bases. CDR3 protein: CAWSTGQGYEQYF. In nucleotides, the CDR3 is TGTGCCTGGAGTACGGGACAGGGCTACGAGCAGTACTTC.